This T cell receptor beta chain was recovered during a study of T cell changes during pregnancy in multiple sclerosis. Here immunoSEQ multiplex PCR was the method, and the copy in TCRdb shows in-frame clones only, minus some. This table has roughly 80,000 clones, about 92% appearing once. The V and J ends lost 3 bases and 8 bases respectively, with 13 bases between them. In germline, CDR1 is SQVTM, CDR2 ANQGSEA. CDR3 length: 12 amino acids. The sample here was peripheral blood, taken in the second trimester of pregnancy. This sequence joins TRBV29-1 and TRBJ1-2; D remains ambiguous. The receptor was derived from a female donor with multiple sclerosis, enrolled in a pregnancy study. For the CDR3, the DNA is TGCAGCGTTGATAACCCCCACTGGGGCTACACCTTC. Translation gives CSVDNPHWGYTF.